This TCR beta chain was observed in a study of molecular identifiers for immune sequencing clone quantification (dated by TCRdb to the late 2010s). About the study as a whole: For a replicate experiment, the RNA from either 20,000 or 100,000 naive CD8 T cells was divided into five aliquots, and four of those aliquots went on to sequencing. CD8 T cells were used in a methods study to benchmark molecular-identifier clustering-based TCR repertoire sequencing (MIDCIRS) and TCR RNA copy counting.

Libraries of naive CD8 T cells were built from about 20,000 to 1,000,000 sorted cells, with 10%, 30% or 50% of the purified RNA used. On a BD FACSAria II, naive CD8 T cells were FACS-sorted as CD8+CD4-CCR7+CD45RA+ and collected into RLT Plus buffer. To test detection sensitivity, Jurkat RNA equivalent to more than 9 TCR copies was spiked into samples of roughly 18,000-1,000,000 naive CD8 T cells. CD8 T cells were enriched using RosetteSep CD8+ T Cell Enrichment Cocktail and Ficoll-Paque, and the enriched cells then underwent ACK red cell lysis. The receptor library was made with PCR. These reads were obtained on a NextSeq 500. Preparation of bulk TCR libraries followed a previously described approach, with the TCR primers listed in Table S5. The Qiagen AllPrep DNA/RNA kit was used to purify total RNA. Reads from multiple sequencing runs of the same library were pooled before analysis. As for how the authors treated the data: Reads were retained only if an exact TCR constant sequence was present, and the retained reads were trimmed to 150 nt and grouped according to their 12-nt molecular barcodes. Reads within each barcode group were sub-clustered using a 15% Levenshtein threshold, and quality-weighted consensus sequences were constructed for each RNA molecule. Non-functional sequences were discarded, and so were lower-count sequences lying one edit away from another sequence. On the basis of fitting two negative binomial distributions, barcode sub-clusters with fewer than 20% of the maximum read count were discarded. TCRdb reran the public reads through fastp at Q25 and MiXCR, keeping productive beta chains. Rows with a matching CDR3 protein are joined into one entry that keeps the most common DNA and genes. It is TCRdb's table, rather than the study itself, that gives the V and J calls and clone size. This sample comprises around 460,000 distinct CDR3 sequences, about 26% of them detected only once. The ten largest make up around 0.78% of the sample.

CDR1 SGDLS and CDR2 YYNGEE were looked up in the germline V gene. The CDR3 sequence holds 14 residues, the cysteine and phenylalanine included. The read is trimmed to its CDR3 DNA, 42 bases read in frame from base 1. V and J lose 4 bases and 2 bases, and a span of 13 bases separates them. On the study overall, not on this receptor specifically: In CMV-specific effector cells, over 99% of molecules were held by clones above 20 RNA copies, whereas under 1% of molecules were held by such clones in naive cells. Highly expanded clone sizes could be underestimated because identical TCR molecules may share a barcode. A single cell's worth of spiked-in Jurkat TCR RNA was reported detectable even among one million naive CD8 T cells. Modeling indicated about 3 TCR RNA copies recovered per cell, compared with 7.5 to 10 by digital PCR, which implies a capture efficiency of around 29%. The naive libraries included spiked-in Jurkat TCR RNA (roughly nine copies' worth), and this Jurkat TCR RNA is not part of the donor repertoire. When barcode sub-clustering was not used, chimeric consensus sequences inflated TCR diversity, with chimeras reaching as high as 47%.

As concerns this clonotype: Its target antigen remains unknown. Possible read error: a much larger clone is one base away.

The chain links TRBV9 with TRBJ2-7; the D gene is perhaps TRBD2, on 5 matching bases. This sequence originates from a human donor in good health. Some libraries in this study had Jurkat cell RNA spiked in. Sequenced material: naive CD8+ T cells from blood, with Jurkat cell RNA spiked in. What the cell subset or site label conveys for this sample: FACS-sorted CD8+CD4-CCR7+CD45RA+ naive T cells. The sequence in DNA is TGTGCCAGCAGCCCATCGGGGTCGGCCTACGAGCAGTACTTC. The encoded protein is CASSPSGSAYEQYF.